The 27 T cell receptor beta chains below come from one sample, sequenced in a study of cytomegalovirus exposure and HLA in healthy donors. The PCR had 60 Vbeta and 13 Jbeta primers. Libraries were prepared by immunoSEQ multiplex PCR; TCRdb keeps only in-frame clonotypes and omits some of them. Found here are 110,000 or so clones, approximately 80% of them singletons; the top ten hold about 5%. The specimen sequenced was PBMCs. Every receptor here comes from a woman in her thirties in good health and CMV-seropositive.

This clone appeared a few times. The chain is built from TRBV19 and TRBJ1-1, with TRBD1 matching 10 bases. Germline loops: CDR1 LNHDA, CDR2 SQIVND (reference sequence). J lost 5 bases, V lost 6 bases, and 3 bases had no gene match. This CDR3 region has 13 residues. The CDR3 is CASRDRGATEAFF. Written as DNA, the CDR3 is TGTGCCAGTAGGGACAGGGGGGCAACTGAAGCTTTCTTT.

This clone has a handful of counts. The chain combines TRBV9 with TRBJ1-1, with 7 bases matching TRBD1. The CDR3 totals 16 residues. Germline lookup yields CDR1 SGDLS and CDR2 YYNGEE. Germline trimming cut 3 bases from V and 6 bases from J; bases unmatched to any gene: 14. The CDR3 nucleotides read TGTGCCAGCAGCGCACAGGGACAGTTGATTTTGTCTGAAGCTTTCTTT. The encoded protein is CASSAQGQLILSEAFF.

The genes are TRBV5-8 and TRBJ1-1; possible D gene TRBD1, 5 bases. V was clipped by 8 bases and J by 3 bases, with 17 bases between them. This CDR3 region has 14 residues. Looked up from germline, CDR1 is SGHTS and CDR2 is YDEGEE. CDR3 protein: CARGGLVSDTEAFF. CDR3 DNA sequence: TGTGCCAGGGGGGGTCTGGTTTCGGACACTGAAGCTTTCTTT.

The J gene is TRBJ1-1, the V gene TRBV5-1; TRBD1 might be the D (5 bases). V gave up 6 bases and J gave up 0 bases, with 15 bases separating them. Germline-derived CDR1 and CDR2 are SGHRS and YFSETQ. This CDR3 is built from 15 residues. The DNA of the CDR3 is TGCGCCAGCACCGGGCCGCAGGGTATGAACACTGAAGCTTTCTTT. Translation gives CASTGPQGMNTEAFF.

The chain employs TRBV5-1 and TRBJ2-3; 9 nucleotides align to TRBD2. The V and J ends lost 0 bases and 4 bases, in that order; junction bases with no gene match: 9. The germline V gene encodes CDR1 SGHRS and CDR2 YFSETQ. This CDR3 is 17 amino acids long. In DNA form, the CDR3 reads TGCGCCAGCAGCTTGGCCATAGGAGCGGGGGGTGCAGATACGCAGTATTTT. Protein sequence: CASSLAIGAGGADTQYF.

This sequence joins TRBV9 and TRBJ2-2; maybe TRBD1 (6 bases). This CDR3 contains 15 residues. Germline CDR1 reads SGDLS; CDR2 reads YYNGEE. Deletions cut 10 bases from V and 4 bases from J, with 20 bases between. The CDR3, as DNA: TGTGCCGGCACCTCAGACAGGTTACCCACCGGGGAGCTGTTTTTT. Amino acid sequence: CAGTSDRLPTGELFF.

This chain connects TRBV4-1 to TRBJ1-5; TRBD1 is a possible D gene (5 bases). The CDR3 runs to 15 residues. CDR1 and CDR2 (germline): MGHRA, YSYEKL. V was trimmed by 1 base and J by 7 bases, leaving 14 bases between them. The chain's CDR3 is CASSQVSRVQQPQHF. The CDR3 region has the DNA TGCGCCAGCAGCCAAGTGTCCAGGGTACAACAGCCCCAGCATTTT.

This rearrangement joins TRBV5-1 to TRBJ2-5; 14 bases fit TRBD2. The CDR3 is 16 amino acids. CDR1 and CDR2 from the germline V gene are SGHRS and YFSETQ. After removal of 7 bases from V and 5 bases from J, the junction contained 10 bases not matched to a gene. The CDR3 region has the DNA TGCGCCAGCTCGTCCCCGACTAGCGGGAGGGAGGAGACCCAGTACTTC. Protein: CASSSPTSGREETQYF.

Only one count was recorded for this clone. The chain combines TRBV25-1 with TRBJ1-5; D might be TRBD1 (5 bases). With 2 bases removed from V and 4 bases from J, the gap between germline ends came to 12 bases. CDR3 length: 15 amino acids. The germline V gene encodes CDR1 MGHDK and CDR2 SYGVNS. CDR3 DNA sequence: TGTGCCAGCAGTGAAATGGGGGGAGATAATCAGCCCCAGCATTTT. This encodes CASSEMGGDNQPQHF.

V and J are TRBV7-3 and TRBJ1-2; 10 positions agree with TRBD1. The germline gives CDR1 SGHTA, CDR2 FQGTGA. The CDR3 is 16 residues long. With 0 bases clipped from V and 5 bases from J, the junction kept 6 bases outside the gene matches. This CDR3 is CASSLTRGTGVYGYTF. CDR3 sequence (DNA): TGTGCCAGCAGCTTAACCCGTGGGACAGGGGTTTATGGCTACACCTTC.

The V gene is TRBV13, the J gene TRBJ2-3; D is undetermined. The CDR3 is made up of 12 amino acids. Germline loops: CDR1 PRHDT, CDR2 FYEKMQ (reference sequence). The V end lost 6 bases, the J end lost 6 bases, and 10 bases lay between the germline ends. CDR3 sequence (DNA): TGTGCCAGCAGTCAGTACGGGGATACGCAGTATTTT. It specifies CASSQYGDTQYF.

This clone has more than one count but fewer than ten. The genes are TRBV27 and TRBJ2-5, with 7 bases lining up with TRBD1. Germline CDR1 MNHEY, CDR2 SMNVEV (reference sequence). The CDR3 covers 15 residues. Unmatched junction bases numbered 9, after V lost 4 bases and J lost 4 bases. CDR3 loop: CASSSTGMALETQYF. The DNA of the CDR3 is TGTGCCAGCAGTTCGACAGGGATGGCCCTAGAGACCCAGTACTTC.

The J gene is TRBJ1-1, the V gene TRBV9, with 7 nucleotides matching TRBD1. CDR1 SGDLS and CDR2 YYNGEE come from the germline V gene. V lost 3 bases to trimming and J lost 0 bases; unmatched junction nucleotides: 5. The CDR3 is made up of 15 amino acids. The CDR3 region is CASSAQGSMNTEAFF. The DNA for the CDR3 is TGTGCCAGCAGCGCACAGGGGTCCATGAACACTGAAGCTTTCTTT.

The V and J genes are TRBV2 and TRBJ2-3; 8 nucleotides line up with TRBD2. Germline trimming cut 2 bases from V and 4 bases from J; bases unmatched to any gene: 5. The CDR3 is 15 residues long. The V gene's germline CDR1 is SNHLY and CDR2 FYNNEI. The CDR3 DNA reads as TGTGCCAGCAGTGAACGGGGGGGGCTGGCAGATACGCAGTATTTT. The encoded protein is CASSERGGLADTQYF.

V gene TRBV7-3 combines with J gene TRBJ2-2; possible D gene TRBD2, 6 bases. With 5 bases removed from V and 6 bases from J, the gap between germline ends came to 19 bases. The germline V gene has CDR1 SGHTA and CDR2 FQGTGA. The CDR3 is 16 residues long. CDR3 region: CASSPSPSRLAGELFF. CDR3 sequence (DNA): TGTGCCAGCAGCCCGAGCCCAAGCCGACTAGCCGGGGAGCTGTTTTTT. The full variable domain, with the rest looked up from reference TRBV7-3 and TRBJ2-2, is GAGVSQTPSNKVTEKGKYVELRCDPISGHTALYWYRQSLGQGPEFLIYFQGTGAADDSGLPNDRFFAVRPEGSVSTLKIQRTERGDSAVYLCASSPSPSRLAGELFFGEGSRLTVL.

This clone has a handful of counts. The rearrangement joins TRBV30 to TRBJ1-6; TRBD1 is a possible D gene (6 bases). Germline CDR1 reads GTSNPN; CDR2 reads SVGIG (reference sequence). Trimming removed 0 bases from V and 7 bases from J, with 10 bases in between. The CDR3 runs to 14 residues. CDR3 protein: CAWSVGRGNSPLHF. As DNA, the CDR3 is TGTGCCTGGAGTGTAGGAAGGGGGAATTCACCCCTCCACTTT.

V is TRBV7-9 and J is TRBJ1-6, with a possible D match to TRBD1 (5 bases). Trimming left V 5 bases short and J 6 bases short, with 17 bases between. The CDR3 has 16 residues. CDR1 SEHNR and CDR2 FQNEAQ come from the germline V gene (reference sequence). The DNA for the CDR3 is TGTGCCAGCAGCCCCCAGACAGTTCCCGGTAATTCACCCCTCCACTTT. Translating gives CASSPQTVPGNSPLHF.

The rearrangement joins TRBV5-6 to TRBJ2-1; D may be TRBD2 (6 bases). The CDR3 loop spans 19 amino acids. V was shortened by 4 bases and J by 4 bases, with 27 bases between the two germline ends. Germline V CDR1 and CDR2: SGHDT, YYEEEE. CDR3 nucleotides: TGTGCCAGCAGCGGTGGGGAGGTTGGGCAGGGTAAATGGTACAATGAGCAGTTCTTC. This gives the protein CASSGGEVGQGKWYNEQFF.

This clone was observed a single time. The rearrangement joins TRBV29-1 to TRBJ2-1; 11 nucleotides line up with TRBD2. Germline CDR1 reads SQVTM; CDR2 reads ANQGSEA. The V and J ends lost 6 bases and 8 bases, in that order; junction bases with no gene match: 0. This CDR3 is 11 amino acids long. CDR3 protein: CSVGLADEQFF. CDR3 bases: TGCAGCGTGGGACTAGCGGATGAGCAGTTCTTC.

The chain has TRBV19 and TRBJ2-1; unclear D gene. This CDR3 is built from 14 residues. Per the germline V gene, CDR1 is LNHDA and CDR2 is SQIVND (reference sequence). V was trimmed by 2 bases and J by 5 bases, leaving 10 bases between them. CDR3: CASSIRLVNNEQFF. For the CDR3, the DNA is TGTGCCAGTAGTATAAGGCTAGTTAACAATGAGCAGTTCTTC.

The chain employs TRBV5-5 and TRBJ2-5, with D possibly being TRBD2 (5 bases). This CDR3 contains 16 residues. V was shortened by 5 bases and J by 7 bases, with 24 bases between the two germline ends. Germline CDR1 SGHKS, CDR2 YYEKEE (reference sequence). DNA of the CDR3: TGTGCCAGCAGTCTGGCGGCTAGCCCAACCTTCGGGACCCAGTACTTC. Its protein product is CASSLAASPTFGTQYF. The whole variable domain, filled in from reference TRBV5-5 and TRBJ2-5, reads DAGVTQSPTHLIKTRGQQVTLRCSPISGHKSVSWYQQVLGQGPQFIFQYYEKEERGRGNFPDRFSARQFPNYSSELNVNALLLGDSALYLCASSLAASPTFGTQYFGPGTRLLVL.

The CDR3 loop reads CASADRSGNTIYF. As DNA, the CDR3 is TGTGCCAGTGCGGACAGGAGTGGAAACACCATATATTTT. The chain joins TRBV19 to TRBJ1-3; 7 bases match TRBD1. Germline CDR1 LNHDA, CDR2 SQIVND (reference sequence). The CDR3 is 13 residues long. Trimming removed 8 bases from V and 3 bases from J; junction bases left unmatched: 4. The whole variable domain, remainder taken from reference TRBV19 and TRBJ1-3, is DGGITQSPKYLFRKEGQNVTLSCEQNLNHDAMYWYRQDPGQGLRLIYYSQIVNDFQKGDIAEGYSVSREKKESFPLTVTSAQKNPTAFYLCASADRSGNTIYFGEGSWLTVV.

As concerns this clone: One junction end does not reproduce the germline sequence, and a read error may be involved. This sequence joins TRBV7-7 and TRBJ2-7; D is perhaps TRBD1 (7 bases). Germline V gene lookup returns CDR1 SSHAT and CDR2 FNYEAQ (reference sequence). The CDR3 sequence is 13 residues long. The CDR3 reads CASSRGTAYEQYF. CDR3 nucleotides: TGTGCTAGCAGCCGCGGGACAGCCTACGAGCAGTACTTC.

This chain joins TRBV5-1 and TRBJ2-1; 10 bases fit TRBD2. Germline loops: CDR1 SGHRS, CDR2 YFSETQ. CDR3 length: 16 amino acids. V was clipped by 0 bases and J by 8 bases; unmatched bases: 8. DNA for the CDR3: TGCGCCAGCAGCTTGGCCCTAGCGGGAGAGACCCATGAGCAGTTCTTC. Amino acids: CASSLALAGETHEQFF.

This clone showed up just a few times. The chain is built from TRBV6-5 and TRBJ1-1; D may be TRBD1 (5 bases). Germline V lookup: CDR1 MNHEY, CDR2 SVGAGI. This CDR3 is 12 amino acids long. Deletions cut 4 bases from V and 8 bases from J, with 11 bases between. In nucleotides, the CDR3 is TGTGCCAGCAGTTTGATGGGGGGGGAAGCTTTCTTT. Its translation is CASSLMGGEAFF.

The CDR3 sequence is CSVGGPTTNEKLFF. The CDR3 DNA sequence: TGCAGCGTCGGGGGGCCGACAACTAATGAAAAACTGTTTTTT. This chain uses TRBV29-1 with TRBJ1-4; D may be TRBD1 (6 bases). The CDR3 totals 14 residues. V was clipped by 6 bases and J by 0 bases, with 11 bases between them. Germline V CDR1 and CDR2: SQVTM, ANQGSEA.

The rearrangement links TRBV6-6 to TRBJ1-2; 7 bases match TRBD1. Trimming at V came to 1 base and at J to 4 bases, leaving 6 bases not matched to a gene. This CDR3 is built from 15 residues. In germline, CDR1 is MNHNY, CDR2 SVGAGI (reference sequence). The CDR3 here is CASSYLDRSSYGYTF. The CDR3 region has the DNA TGTGCCAGCAGTTACTTGGACAGGAGTTCCTATGGCTACACCTTC.